Below are 23 T cell receptor beta chains sequenced from a single sample in a study of blood T cell repertoires in COVID-19. Generated by immunoSEQ multiplex PCR, the TCRdb table keeps only in-frame clones and is missing some. The sample has about 200,000 clones; around 92% are singletons. Sequencing was carried out using PBMCs or T cells enriched from blood (not recorded which). These receptors all stem from a woman between 18 and 29 years old who had recovered from COVID-19.

In DNA form, the CDR3 reads TGTGCCAGCAGTGTTAGTGCCTCGGCCCTCGGGACAGGAGGTTTCATAGATACGCAGTATTTT. Its translation: CASSVSASALGTGGFIDTQYF. The chain links TRBV2 to TRBJ2-3; 8 positions match TRBD1. Germline assignment: CDR1 SNHLY and CDR2 FYNNEI. The CDR3 extends over 21 amino acids. With V trimmed by 4 bases and J by 5 bases, 26 bases remained unmatched.

This rearrangement joins TRBV5-5 to TRBJ2-5, with a tentative D call TRBD1 (5 bases). CDR1 is SGHKS and CDR2 is YYEKEE in the germline V gene (reference sequence). Trimming cost V 2 bases and J 5 bases, with 13 bases left between them. The CDR3 consists of 14 residues. CDR3 amino acids: CASSLNRFWETQYF. CDR3 nucleotides: TGTGCCAGCAGCTTAAACAGGTTTTGGGAGACCCAGTACTTC.

The genes are TRBV7-9 and TRBJ2-3, with TRBD1 identical over 8 bases. Germline lookup yields CDR1 SEHNR and CDR2 FQNEAQ (reference sequence). This CDR3 region has 17 residues. Germline trimming cut 6 bases from V and 2 bases from J; bases unmatched to any gene: 13. The CDR3 coding sequence is TGTGCCAGCAGGAAACTGGGGACAGGCCAATTCACAGATACGCAGTATTTT. This sequence encodes CASRKLGTGQFTDTQYF.

The chain is built from TRBV12-3 or TRBV12-4 and TRBJ2-3; no reliable D call. The CDR3 spans 11 residues. The V gene lost 7 bases and the J gene lost 4 bases, with 6 bases spanning the gap. Written as DNA, the CDR3 is TGTGCCAGCACTCCTTCAGATACGCAGTATTTT. Its protein is CASTPSDTQYF.

The V gene is TRBV5-1, the J gene TRBJ2-7; 9 nucleotides line up with TRBD1. V shed 1 base, J shed 0 bases, and the junction held 2 bases outside the gene matches. This CDR3 region has 15 residues. In germline, CDR1 is SGHRS, CDR2 YFSETQ. The CDR3 nucleotides are TGCGCCAGCAGCTTGCCGGGACAGGGCTCCTACGAGCAGTACTTC. Residues: CASSLPGQGSYEQYF.

This CDR3 reads CAWNRDGYTF. The CDR3 DNA reads as TGTGCCTGGAACAGGGATGGCTACACCTTC. V is TRBV30 and J is TRBJ1-2; D perhaps matches TRBD1 (6 bases). The CDR3 totals 10 residues. V was cut by 4 bases and J by 6 bases, with 6 bases left in between. Germline values: CDR1 GTSNPN, CDR2 SVGIG (reference sequence).

This clone has just a few counts. This chain uses TRBV30 with TRBJ1-4; D unclear. The CDR3 is made up of 12 amino acids. The germline V and J ends were trimmed by 8 bases and 0 bases, with 7 bases remaining between them. Germline lookup yields CDR1 GTSNPN and CDR2 SVGIG (reference sequence). CDR3 DNA: TGTGCCCACAGTGCAACTAATGAAAAACTGTTTTTT. As protein: CAHSATNEKLFF. Variable domain in full (rest from reference TRBV30 and TRBJ1-4): SQTIHQWPATLVQPVGSPLSLECTVEGTSNPNLYWYRQAAGRGLQLLFYSVGIGQISSEVPQNLSASRPQDRQFILSSKKLLLSDSGFYLCAHSATNEKLFFGSGTQLSVL.

V usage is TRBV28 and J usage is TRBJ2-2, with TRBD2 identical over 11 bases. In germline, CDR1 is MDHEN, CDR2 SYDVKM. With V trimmed by 9 bases and J by 4 bases, 7 bases remained unmatched. The CDR3 has 15 residues. Written as DNA, the CDR3 is TGTGCCAGTTCTAGCGGGGGGCAGGGCACCGGGGAGCTGTTTTTT. Its translation is CASSSGGQGTGELFF.

The chain has TRBV27 and TRBJ1-5, with D perhaps TRBD1 (6 bases). Germline loops: CDR1 MNHEY, CDR2 SMNVEV (reference sequence). V dropped 2 bases and J dropped 3 bases, with 11 bases sitting between them. This CDR3 comprises 15 residues. The CDR3 reads CASSLSGQFNQPQHF. CDR3 DNA sequence: TGTGCCAGCAGTTTAAGTGGACAGTTCAATCAGCCCCAGCATTTT.

The CDR3 loop reads CATSDRDRGQETQYF. CDR3 DNA sequence: TGTGCCACCAGTGACCGGGACAGGGGTCAAGAGACCCAGTACTTC. The chain joins TRBV24-1 to TRBJ2-5, with TRBD1 matching over 10 bases. This CDR3 comprises 15 residues. V shed 4 bases, J shed 2 bases, and the junction held 3 bases outside the gene matches. Per germline, CDR1 KGHDR and CDR2 SFDVKD.

The J gene is TRBJ2-3, the V gene TRBV13; 7 nucleotides line up with TRBD2. In germline, CDR1 is PRHDT, CDR2 FYEKMQ (reference sequence). Trimming removed 6 bases from V and 7 bases from J; junction bases left unmatched: 13. The CDR3 runs 15 residues. DNA of the CDR3: TGTGCCAGCAGTCAAGGGCGGGGGTCGTTGAATACGCAGTATTTT. It codes for CASSQGRGSLNTQYF.

The count of this clone is one. This chain joins TRBV18 and TRBJ2-1, with D hard to call. V was shortened by 3 bases and J by 1 base, with 16 bases between the two germline ends. CDR3 length: 17 residues. CDR1 and CDR2 (germline): KGHSH, LQKENI. The CDR3 loop is CASSPRNSPDSYNEQFF. DNA of the CDR3: TGTGCCAGCTCACCCCGAAACAGCCCAGATTCCTACAATGAGCAGTTCTTC.

This chain uses TRBV4-1 with TRBJ2-4; the match to TRBD2 covers 12 bases. The V segment lost 2 bases and the J segment 8 bases; nucleotides outside the gene matches: 4. Germline V lookup: CDR1 MGHRA, CDR2 YSYEKL. The CDR3 contains 15 residues. CDR3 residues: CASSQLAGGPHIQYF. The CDR3 DNA reads as TGCGCCAGCAGCCAACTAGCGGGGGGGCCACACATTCAGTACTTC.

The chain joins TRBV5-1 to TRBJ2-1; 8 bases are shared with TRBD1. This CDR3 is 14 amino acids long. CDR1 and CDR2 from the germline V gene are SGHRS and YFSETQ. V trimming: 5 bases; J trimming: 5 bases; junction bases outside the gene matches: 6. This CDR3 reads CASSRGQANNEQFF. The CDR3 DNA reads as TGCGCCAGCAGTAGGGGACAGGCGAACAATGAGCAGTTCTTC.

The V call is TRBV6-5, the J call TRBJ1-1, with D tentatively TRBD1 (5 bases). Looked up from germline, CDR1 is MNHEY and CDR2 is SVGAGI. The CDR3 length is 11 residues. Trimming shortened V by 5 bases and J by 10 bases, and 11 bases separated the two germline ends. The CDR3 sequence is CASSLGRRAFF. Here the CDR3 DNA reads TGTGCCAGCAGTCTGGGGCGCAGAGCTTTCTTT.

The chain has TRBV27 and TRBJ1-5, with D hard to call. CDR3 length: 11 amino acids. Germline V lookup: CDR1 MNHEY, CDR2 SMNVEV (reference sequence). With 11 bases removed from V and 4 bases from J, the gap between germline ends came to 9 bases. In DNA form, the CDR3 reads TGTGCCGGAACAGATAATCAGCCCCAGCATTTT. Its translation: CAGTDNQPQHF.

This clone came up a few times. V gene TRBV9 combines with J gene TRBJ2-5, with TRBD1 matching 7 bases. The ends lost 4 bases at V and 4 bases at J; junction bases unmatched: 13. The CDR3 has 16 residues. CDR1 is SGDLS and CDR2 is YYNGEE in the germline V gene. CDR3 amino acids: CASSIGTVGIGETQYF. The CDR3 bases are TGTGCCAGCAGCATCGGGACAGTAGGTATCGGAGAGACCCAGTACTTC.

The chain's CDR3 is CASSATDVYGYTF. The CDR3 DNA follows: TGTGCCAGCAGCGCCACAGACGTCTATGGCTACACCTTC. The V gene is TRBV11-3, the J gene TRBJ1-2; D gene ambiguous. CDR3 length: 13 residues. Germline values: CDR1 SGHNT, CDR2 YENEEA. Trimming removed 5 bases at V and 4 bases at J, with 11 bases between.

The chain recombines TRBV7-6 with TRBJ2-7, with D perhaps matching TRBD2 (5 bases). This CDR3 is 17 amino acids long. The V end was cut by 5 bases, the J end by 2 bases, with 22 bases between. CDR1 and CDR2 (germline): SGHVS, FNYEAQ. CDR3 DNA: TGTGCCAGCAGCCCAATCGAGGGAGTTAGGTCACCCTACGAGCAGTACTTC. As protein: CASSPIEGVRSPYEQYF.

The rearrangement joins TRBV7-3 to TRBJ2-1, with unresolved D. This CDR3 is 12 amino acids long. CDR1 SGHTA and CDR2 FQGTGA come from the germline V gene. Trimming pared 4 bases from V and 6 bases from J, leaving 7 bases between. The DNA of the CDR3 is TGTGCCAGCAGCTCTAATACCAATGAGCAGTTCTTC. This sequence encodes CASSSNTNEQFF.

CDR3 nucleotides: TGTGCCAGCAGCCAGGACCTGGGGCTGGGGGCGGGTTATGGCTACACCTTC. It yields the protein CASSQDLGLGAGYGYTF. The J gene is TRBJ1-2, the V gene TRBV5-6; D perhaps matches TRBD1 (6 bases). Germline V gene lookup returns CDR1 SGHDT and CDR2 YYEEEE. This CDR3 is 17 amino acids long. V lost 4 bases to trimming and J lost 5 bases, with 24 bases between them.

This clone was seen just once. V gene TRBV7-9 combines with J gene TRBJ1-1, with TRBD1 identical over 8 bases. CDR3 length: 13 residues. Unmatched junction bases numbered 6, after V lost 5 bases and J lost 7 bases. From germline, CDR1 is SEHNR and CDR2 FQNEAQ (reference sequence). Here the CDR3 reads CASSGRTGSEAFF. The CDR3 DNA reads as TGTGCCAGCAGCGGAAGGACAGGGAGTGAAGCTTTCTTT.

The rearrangement links TRBV14 to TRBJ1-5; 8 nucleotides line up with TRBD1. CDR1 SGHDN and CDR2 FVKESK come from the germline V gene. This CDR3 is 17 amino acids long. The ends lost 2 bases at V and 4 bases at J; junction bases unmatched: 10. This CDR3 is CASSQKRQGMENQPQHF. The CDR3 nucleotides read TGTGCCAGCAGCCAAAAAAGACAGGGGATGGAGAATCAGCCCCAGCATTTT.